The 5 T cell receptor beta chains in this list originate from one sample, sequenced in a study of cytomegalovirus exposure and HLA in healthy donors. PCR used 60 Vbeta primers and 13 Jbeta primers. Sequenced by immunoSEQ multiplex PCR; TCRdb stores in-frame clones only, minus some. Among 150,000 to 200,000 clones listed, 80% to 85% were seen once. Material for sequencing was PBMCs. The source of these receptors is a woman between 18 and 29 years old in good health and CMV-seropositive.

This chain links TRBV28 with TRBJ1-2, with D unresolved. CDR3 size: 11 residues. Germline V CDR1 and CDR2: MDHEN, SYDVKM. The ends were cut back, 6 bases at V and 1 base at J, with 3 bases in the middle. Here the CDR3 reads CASSLNYGYTF. The CDR3 bases are TGTGCCAGCAGCCTTAACTATGGCTACACCTTC.

A single count supports this clone. The chain joins TRBV7-9 to TRBJ2-1; 14 bases line up with TRBD2. This CDR3 comprises 18 residues. Trimming took 5 bases from V and 10 from J; bases not matched to a gene: 16. Germline-derived CDR1 and CDR2 are SEHNR and FQNEAQ (reference sequence). The chain's CDR3 is CASSTPGTSGGRPTEQFF. CDR3 sequence (DNA): TGTGCCAGCAGCACACCCGGGACTAGCGGGGGCCGGCCGACCGAGCAGTTCTTC.

The J gene is TRBJ1-2, the V gene TRBV30; no reliable D call. Trimming cost V 3 bases and J 8 bases, with 19 bases left between them. The CDR3 is 14 amino acids. Germline CDR1 and CDR2: GTSNPN and SVGIG (reference sequence). DNA for the CDR3: TGTGCCTGGAGGGGCCGGGGAAAGGTTGGCGGCTACACCTTC. This codes for CAWRGRGKVGGYTF.

The V gene is TRBV15, the J gene TRBJ1-3; no firm D call. The CDR3 is 15 amino acids. Trimming shortened V by 4 bases and J by 4 bases, and 14 bases separated the two germline ends. CDR1 LNHNV and CDR2 YYDKDF come from the germline V gene (reference sequence). This CDR3 is CATSTGRGGGNTIYF. The CDR3 DNA reads TGTGCCACCAGCACCGGCCGTGGCGGAGGAAACACCATATATTTT.

The V call is TRBV14, the J call TRBJ2-1; 7 bases fit TRBD1. From germline, CDR1 is SGHDN and CDR2 FVKESK. The CDR3 is 13 residues long. The trim removed 6 bases at V and 8 bases at J, leaving 7 bases unmatched. Written as DNA, the CDR3 is TGTGCCAGCAGGGAAACAGGGGCGGATGAGCAGTTCTTC. Encoded protein: CASRETGADEQFF.